This T cell receptor beta chain was sequenced during a study of cytomegalovirus exposure and HLA in healthy donors (dated by TCRdb to 2015 to 2018). Concerning the study at large: According to an earlier analysis of a few hundred of the donors, 150 million to 200 million T cells yielded some 110 million unique TCR beta sequences and about 300 Gb of sequence data. An early release that covered several hundred HLA-typed donors contained about 300 gigabases of sequencing data and about 93 million unique TCR sequences. Of the roughly 430 genotyped donors, about 80% fell in the genetic ancestry cluster associated with self-reported Caucasian donors. The study aimed to test whether signatures of past pathogen exposure could be identified by cataloging public T cell receptors. The study profiled the T cell repertoires of hundreds of subjects by immunosequencing and related them to cytomegalovirus serostatus. A separate validation cohort of 90 to 150 different subjects was used in addition to the approximately 640-subject first cohort. To predict cytomegalovirus infection status, the study brought together high-throughput TCR immunosequencing, statistical association of individual TCRs with disease status, and machine learning. In a later analysis, previously published TCR beta repertoires from 600 to 850 donors were re-analyzed and high-resolution HLA genotyping was added so that TCR occurrence patterns could be studied. Rather than drawing on any new phenotypic data, the later analysis identified candidate immune exposures from TCR beta sequences and the way those sequences occurred across donors. To decide whether each TCR beta V gene segment behaved as functional or pseudogenic, an earlier analysis of approximately 600 of the donors relied on high-throughput TCR beta sequencing. Alongside the repertoire data, information on donor age, sex, ethnicity and CMV serostatus was compiled. Genome-wide SNP genotypes for about three fifths of the roughly 670 donors were used in a later genetic analysis, which treated that subset as a discovery cohort. All discovery cohort repertoires had been generated using a single sequencing platform. HLA typing included class I and class II loci at four-digit resolution. Typing coverage differed by locus: A, B, C, DRB1 and DQB1 were typed in roughly 620-630 donors, DQA1 in 522, DPA1 in approximately 600, and DPB1 in 400 to 480. A few DR-DQ haplotypes were handled as single units for association and clustering because linkage in the cohort was strong. Among 398 genotyped donors of the cohort, an average of about 240,000 unique TCR beta nucleotide sequences were sequenced per donor, around 20% of them non-productive. Results the study describes overall, beyond this receptor: Most TCR sequences were seen in very few donors, while some public TCRs were found in many individuals. Linkage disequilibrium might explain the correlated functional status among segregating V segments, but an unknown experimental factor could not be excluded. For the cohort, immune exposure information was limited to CMV serostatus. In a later analysis, HLA-associated TCR beta chains were found to be more clonally expanded and to have lower generation probabilities than equally common non-associated chains. A further reported finding was that TCR beta sequences accurately predicted the HLA-A and HLA-B alleles for most subjects in the first cohort. In a later analysis, several top co-occurrence clusters were reported to appear linked to parvovirus B19, influenza, CMV and Epstein-Barr virus. Presence/absence analyses assumed roughly uniform sequencing depth across donors, an assumption that may not hold. Specific HLA alleles were associated with around 18,000 TCR beta sequences at a false discovery rate of 0.05 in a later analysis. Compared with the roughly 720-donor mean, donors in an Asian-associated ancestry cluster had fewer N-insertions in productive TCRs, according to a later genetic analysis. This cohort had only TCR beta chains sequenced, and the lack of alpha or paired-chain data limited which features could be detected. It was suggested by the authors that the approach could potentially be generalized to other disease states and immunological phenotypes. In an earlier analysis of around 600 of the donors, most TCR beta V segments appeared in productive rearrangements about 87% or about 30% of the time, broadly matching IMGT annotations. V-gene and J-gene trimming of TCR beta chains was associated with a missense DCLRE1C variant in a later genetic analysis, and the association was replicated in an independent cohort. In vitro tests confirmed that three of the cytomegalovirus-associated TCR beta chains recognize cytomegalovirus antigens. In the study, some 160 TCR beta chains were listed as associated with cytomegalovirus. Because HLA typing was unavailable for some donors at each locus, only the typed subset was used in association tests. Because the 87-base-pair reads could not distinguish some IMGT-functional V segments, including TRBV6-2 and TRBV6-3, those segments were excluded. Because counts were too low, 15 to 20 rarely observed V segments, including chromosome 9 orphons, were left out of the earlier analysis of approximately 500 of the donors. The sequencing pipeline was judged likely to have produced a cluster of highly shared sequence variants as a technical artifact. In a later analysis, the rate of TCR association differed among HLA loci, with DRB1 alleles having the most associated TCRs and HLA-C alleles having the fewest. In both the original and validation cohorts, the classifier was reported to diagnose cytomegalovirus status with high specificity and sensitivity. In a later analysis, most CMV-associated TCR beta chains were found to appear HLA-restricted, with HLA associations seemingly driven largely by CMV exposure. Assigning TCR associations to individual alleles was difficult when HLA alleles, especially DR and DQ, strongly co-occurred.

The cohort comprised approximately 700 healthy bone marrow donors. Cohort members were all nominally healthy when sampled, although unrecorded immune exposures were likely present. The donor tested CMV seropositive, placing the donor among the 290 or so seropositive members of the cohort. A peripheral blood sample was provided by each donor, and peripheral blood mononuclear cells were used for TCR beta sequencing. Genomic DNA was extracted from the blood cell samples with the Qiagen DNeasy Blood Extraction Kit. Library preparation was by the immunoSEQ multiplex PCR assay. For the multiplex PCR, a mixture combining 60 forward primers for TCR Vbeta segments and 13 reverse primers for TCR Jbeta segments was used. The CDR3 region of rearranged TCR beta genes was amplified from genomic DNA by a multiplex PCR assay. The Illumina HiSeq System was used to sequence the amplified TCR beta libraries as 87-base-pair reads. For the original study's pipeline: A later analysis tallied some 79 million unique TCR beta chains across the approximately 670 repertoires, and roughly 11 million of those chains were shared by two or more donors. To remove PCR and sequencing errors, raw reads were error-corrected and collapsed into unique sequences using a nearest-neighbor algorithm that merged closely related sequences. Alignment of CDR3 sequences to IMGT reference sequences was used to assign V, D and J gene segments. For a sequence to be retained, a match of at least six nucleotides was required to both a V gene segment and a J gene segment. A rearrangement was called productive if the CDR3 had no stop codons and remained in frame with V and J, and every other rearrangement was called non-productive. CDR3 was defined by IMGT convention, running from the second conserved V-encoded cysteine to the conserved J-encoded phenylalanine. Sequences without an unambiguous match to a single V gene segment were excluded from the earlier analysis of a few hundred of the donors. An earlier analysis of approximately 590 of the donors called V segments functional above 56.7% productive rearrangements and segregating when the between-donor standard deviation exceeded 5%. A statistical classification framework was built to diagnose cytomegalovirus status from the catalog of TCR beta chain sequences. A later analysis assigned V and J genes by comparing TCR nucleotide sequences with IMGT/GENE-DB human TR gene sequences. The TCRdist pipeline was used in a later analysis to assign CDR3 sequences and most-parsimonious VDJ recombination scenarios. A later analysis defined each TCR beta chain by its CDR3 amino acid sequence plus V-gene family, and excluded reads lacking a unique V-gene family. A later analysis removed 550 to 650 highly shared, low-generation-probability nucleotide sequences to deal with suspected cross-contamination and a sequencing artifact. For each public chain, a later analysis derived a clonal expansion index from normalized ranks of inferred template counts within each repertoire. Generation probabilities in a later analysis came from a VDJ recombination model fitted to out-of-frame rearrangements, and those results were checked against IGoR. Hypergeometric tests were used in a later analysis to score TCR-TCR, TCR-HLA and TCR-CMV co-occurrence, with a repertoire-size bias correction applied to the TCR pairs. A later analysis estimated false discovery rates by permuting HLA or CMV assignments 20 times. In a later analysis, co-occurring TCRs were grouped with DBSCAN, and TCRdist sequence similarity was added when clustering was performed within HLA-allele-positive subsets. Co-occurrence clustering excluded repertoires with fewer than 30,000 or more than 120,000 public chains, plus five with anomalous nucleotide sharing. TCRdb holds this immuneACCESS table with in-frame rearrangements only. Some clones are missing; in checked studies, unresolved V genes explain under half, and the rest has no known cause. That table gives V, J and clone size, and the DNA gave D and trimming. For this sample the table gives about 140,000 clones, of which roughly 82% were detected only once. The ten top clones hold 3% to 3.5% of the sample.

Concerning this clone itself: The clone's antigen remains unknown. It has no much larger one-base neighbor in the sample; base qualities were not kept.

The germline V gene gives CDR1 as KGHSH and CDR2 as LQKENI. Its CDR3 holds 16 amino acids, cysteine through phenylalanine. Only the CDR3 portion is preserved as DNA: 48 bases, with reading frame beginning at the first base. V trim: 3 bases; J trim: 1 base; unmatched bases: 4. The V and J segments used are TRBV18 and TRBJ1-5; TRBD1 fits 9 bases in the junction. The clonotype originates from a man aged 18 to 30 in good health and CMV-seropositive. Sequenced sample: PBMCs. For the CDR3, the sequence is CASSPPTGGSNQPQHF. The DNA sequence is as follows: TGTGCCAGCTCACCTCCGACAGGGGGGAGCAATCAGCCCCAGCATTTT.